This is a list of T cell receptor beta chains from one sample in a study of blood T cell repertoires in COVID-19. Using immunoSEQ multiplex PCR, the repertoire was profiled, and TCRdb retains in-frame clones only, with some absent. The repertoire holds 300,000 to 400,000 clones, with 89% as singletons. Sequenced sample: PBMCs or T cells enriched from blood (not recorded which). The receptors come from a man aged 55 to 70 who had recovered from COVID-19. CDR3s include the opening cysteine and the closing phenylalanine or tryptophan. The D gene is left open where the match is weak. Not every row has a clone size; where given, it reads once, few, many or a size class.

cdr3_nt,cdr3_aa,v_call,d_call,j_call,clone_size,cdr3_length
TGTGCCAGCGGTAATCTCGTGGCGACACTCGCTTCACCCCTCCACTTT,CASGNLVATLASPLHF,TRBV28,NA,TRBJ1-6,NA,16
TGTGCCAGCAGCCCAAGCGGGATTACTTACAATGAGCAGTTCTTC,CASSPSGITYNEQFF,TRBV11-3,TRBD2,TRBJ2-1,few,15
TGCGCCAGCAGCCCTGGACTGTATGGTCTCTCCTACAATGAGCAGTTCTTC,CASSPGLYGLSYNEQFF,TRBV4-3,NA,TRBJ2-1,NA,17
TGTGCCAGCAGTGAATCGACAGCTTACGAGCAGTACTTC,CASSESTAYEQYF,TRBV6-1,NA,TRBJ2-7,NA,13
TGTGCCAGCGGGCTAGCCGGCCGAACCTACAATGAGCAGTTCTTC,CASGLAGRTYNEQFF,TRBV2,NA,TRBJ2-1,few,15
TGTGCCAGCAGCGGGGGACTAGCGGGAGGGCAGAATGAGCAGTTCTTC,CASSGGLAGGQNEQFF,TRBV9,TRBD2,TRBJ2-1,NA,16
TGTGCCAGTAGTATCATGAAGGGGGCGGTTGAGCAGTTCTTC,CASSIMKGAVEQFF,TRBV19,TRBD1,TRBJ2-1,NA,14
TGTGCCAGCAGCTTAGTGTCCGGGAGTGCCGCAGATACGCAGTATTTT,CASSLVSGSAADTQYF,TRBV7-2,NA,TRBJ2-3,NA,16
TGCGCCAGCAGCGAACTCGGACAGTTCACTAATGAAAAACTGTTTTTT,CASSELGQFTNEKLFF,TRBV5-1,NA,TRBJ1-4,NA,16
TGTGCCAGCAGCCAAGGAGGACTCGGGGGACAGGTATATTCACCCCTCCACTTT,CASSQGGLGGQVYSPLHF,TRBV3-1/TRBV3-2,TRBD1,TRBJ1-6,NA,18
TGCGCCAGCAACCCTCAACAGGGGGCCGAGCAGTACTTC,CASNPQQGAEQYF,TRBV5-1,TRBD1,TRBJ2-7,few,13
TGTGCCAGCAGCCGAGCATACGAGCAGTACTTC,CASSRAYEQYF,TRBV7-2,NA,TRBJ2-7,NA,11
TGTGCCAGCAGCTTATCGACTGGGAGGTACTACGAGCAGTACTTC,CASSLSTGRYYEQYF,TRBV13,NA,TRBJ2-7,NA,15
TGTGCCAGTAGTATGGGGGCCCCAGGGGCACCCCTCCACTTT,CASSMGAPGAPLHF,TRBV19,NA,TRBJ1-6,NA,14
TGTGCCAGCAGCCAAGAGGTGGTCGGGAGAGGGACCTACGAGCAGTACTTC,CASSQEVVGRGTYEQYF,TRBV4-2,NA,TRBJ2-7,few,17
TGTGCCATCAGTGACGGAGCTAGCGACCTAGCCAAAAACATTCAGTACTTC,CAISDGASDLAKNIQYF,TRBV10-3,NA,TRBJ2-4,NA,17
TGTGCCAGCAGTTTAGGCGGTGGGGGGATAGTACGCGAGCAGTACTTC,CASSLGGGGIVREQYF,TRBV28,NA,TRBJ2-7,NA,16
TGCGCCAGCAGCCACCGGGCTAGCGGGAGCTACAATGAGCAGTTCTTC,CASSHRASGSYNEQFF,TRBV4-3,TRBD2,TRBJ2-1,NA,16
TGTGCCAGCAGGGGGGGTTTAGAGACCCAGTACTTC,CASRGGLETQYF,TRBV28,NA,TRBJ2-5,NA,12
TGTGCCAGCAGCAAAGTGGCGGGAGTTGCCGGGGAGCTGTTTTTT,CASSKVAGVAGELFF,TRBV21-1,NA,TRBJ2-2,once,15
TGCGCCAGCAGCTGGTCGTGGGATAGGCAGGGAAACATTCAGTACTTC,CASSWSWDRQGNIQYF,TRBV5-1,NA,TRBJ2-4,NA,16
TGCGCCAGCAGCATAAGCCCGGGTACCGGGGAGCTGTTTTTT,CASSISPGTGELFF,TRBV5-1,NA,TRBJ2-2,NA,14
TGCAGCGTAGGACTAGCGGGAGGTGAGACCCAGTACTTC,CSVGLAGGETQYF,TRBV29-1,TRBD2,TRBJ2-5,NA,13
TGTGCCAGCAGTCCCCTTGAGCTTCGGAACACTGAAGCTTTCTTT,CASSPLELRNTEAFF,TRBV25-1,NA,TRBJ1-1,NA,15
TGTGCCAGCAGTTTTGCTGCGCCGCGGGGCAGCTACTACTCCTACGAGCAGTACTTC,CASSFAAPRGSYYSYEQYF,TRBV27,NA,TRBJ2-7,NA,19
TGTGCCAGCAGCTCGGAGGGGTACACTGAAGCTTTCTTT,CASSSEGYTEAFF,TRBV7-3,NA,TRBJ1-1,once,13
TGTGCCAGCAGCCCCCCAGCTCCGGGACAGAGTCTAGTCTCCTACGAGCAGTACTTC,CASSPPAPGQSLVSYEQYF,TRBV11-2,TRBD1,TRBJ2-7,NA,19
TGTGCCAGCAGCTCCCTATCTAGGAGCACCGGGGAGCTGTTTTTT,CASSSLSRSTGELFF,TRBV7-9,NA,TRBJ2-2,NA,15
TGTGCCAGCAGCTTGCGCCGGGGAAGGACAGATACGCAGTATTTT,CASSLRRGRTDTQYF,TRBV11-2,NA,TRBJ2-3,NA,15
TGTGCCAGTAGTCTAGGACAGGATGAAAAACTGTTTTTT,CASSLGQDEKLFF,TRBV19,TRBD1,TRBJ1-4,NA,13
TGCGCCAGCAGCTCGGGACTAGCGGGAGGGTATGATACGCAGTATTTT,CASSSGLAGGYDTQYF,TRBV5-1,TRBD2,TRBJ2-3,NA,16
TGCGCCAGCAGTGAACAGGGGTTTTCACCCCTCCACTTT,CASSEQGFSPLHF,TRBV10-1,TRBD1,TRBJ1-6,NA,13
TGTGCCAGCAGGAAGACTAGCGGGAGTAACACCGGGGAGCTGTTTTTT,CASRKTSGSNTGELFF,TRBV2,TRBD2,TRBJ2-2,NA,16
TGTGCCAGCTTGGGCAGCATGTACGAGCAGTACTTC,CASLGSMYEQYF,TRBV28,NA,TRBJ2-7,NA,12
TGTGCCAGCAGCCTAGCGGGAATGGCCTACGAGCAGTACTTC,CASSLAGMAYEQYF,TRBV6-5,TRBD2,TRBJ2-7,NA,14
TGTGCCAGCACTTCCACAGGGGCCCGAACCGATGGCTACACCTTC,CASTSTGARTDGYTF,TRBV2,TRBD1,TRBJ1-2,NA,15
TGTGCCAGCAGCCAAAACCCCAACGGGGGTGCCACCGGGGAGCTGTTTTTT,CASSQNPNGGATGELFF,TRBV3-1/TRBV3-2,NA,TRBJ2-2,NA,17
TGTGCCAGCAGCCCTGGGACTAGCGAGTACAATGAGCAGTTCTTC,CASSPGTSEYNEQFF,TRBV28,TRBD2,TRBJ2-1,many,15
TGTGCCAGTCAGGGGGACGTGGAGACCCAGTACTTC,CASQGDVETQYF,TRBV19,TRBD1,TRBJ2-5,once,12
TGTGCCAGCAGCGCATGGGGCAACTCCTACAATGAGCAGTTCTTC,CASSAWGNSYNEQFF,TRBV11-2,NA,TRBJ2-1,NA,15
TGTGCCAGCAGCTTGGCAGAATACAATGAGCAGTTCTTC,CASSLAEYNEQFF,TRBV7-9,NA,TRBJ2-1,NA,13
TGTGCCAGCAGTGGGGTGAGGGCGGGGACTGAAGCTTTCTTT,CASSGVRAGTEAFF,TRBV2,NA,TRBJ1-1,NA,14
TGTGCCAGCAGCCACGGACAGACTAGCAATCAGCCCCAGCATTTT,CASSHGQTSNQPQHF,TRBV3-1/TRBV3-2,NA,TRBJ1-5,NA,15
TGTGCCAGCAGCCGAACCGGGACTTCGACCTACGAGCAGTACTTC,CASSRTGTSTYEQYF,TRBV4-2,NA,TRBJ2-7,NA,15
TGTGCCAGCAGCTTAGGCGGCAAGATCGGGGAGCTGTTTTTT,CASSLGGKIGELFF,TRBV7-2,NA,TRBJ2-2,NA,14
TGTGCCAGCAATTCGCCAACAGGCGTCATGAACACTGAAGCTTTCTTT,CASNSPTGVMNTEAFF,TRBV28,NA,TRBJ1-1,few,16
TGCGCCAGCAGCCAAGACGGGGGTTACGAGCAGTACTTC,CASSQDGGYEQYF,TRBV5-1,NA,TRBJ2-7,NA,13
TGTGCCAGCAGTGAAAAGCGGAGGGTGGGCACTGAAGCTTTCTTT,CASSEKRRVGTEAFF,TRBV6-1,NA,TRBJ1-1,NA,15
TGTGCCAGCAGCATCGACAGAGCCTCCTCCTACGAGCAGTACTTC,CASSIDRASSYEQYF,TRBV7-3,NA,TRBJ2-7,NA,15
TGTGCCAGCAGCGAGGGACTAGCGGGACCAAATGAGCAGTTCTTC,CASSEGLAGPNEQFF,TRBV9,TRBD2,TRBJ2-1,NA,15
TGTGCCAGCAGTGAATGGGACGGGGGGGACACTGAAGCTTTCTTT,CASSEWDGGDTEAFF,TRBV6-1,NA,TRBJ1-1,NA,15
TGCGCCAGCAGCCAAGGGAGAGACTCTGGAAACACCATATATTTT,CASSQGRDSGNTIYF,TRBV4-1,NA,TRBJ1-3,few,15
TGTGCCAGCAGCCTCAAAACAGGGCTTGGTGAAAAACTGTTTTTT,CASSLKTGLGEKLFF,TRBV7-2,NA,TRBJ1-4,once,15